The present T cell receptor beta chain was sequenced within a study of OX40 agonist ivuxolimab in advanced cancers. Study-level information: In three patients, partial responses were observed, one with hepatocellular carcinoma and two with cutaneous melanoma.

Individuals having autoimmune disease history or systemic immunosuppression were not enrolled. TCRdb's table, derived via immunoSEQ multiplex PCR, lists solely in-frame clones and lacks some. The sample holds fewer than 85,000 clones, 80% to 85% seen once. Trimming removed 3 bases from V and 7 bases from J, with 9 bases in between. The length of the CDR3 is 12 residues. Germline loops: CDR1 SGHVS, CDR2 FQNEAQ. Source: CD4+ or CD8+ T cells sorted from blood, taken in a trial of the OX40 agonist ivuxolimab. This receptor was obtained from an adult with an advanced solid tumor such as melanoma, head and neck, liver or kidney cancer. The rearrangement links TRBV7-8 to TRBJ1-2; possibly TRBD1 for D (5 bases). Here the CDR3 reads CASSFAGGGYTF. DNA of the CDR3: TGTGCCAGCAGCTTTGCCGGGGGTGGCTACACCTTC.